These 2 T cell receptor beta chains originate from one sample sequenced in a study of early T cells in non-severe SARS-CoV-2 infection. TCRdb recomputed calls from the 5' RACE reads with MiXCR, one row per CDR3 protein. The sample lists about 25,000 distinct CDR3 sequences, 4.4% seen once, with over 9.5% in the top ten. Sequencing was performed on whole blood. The source is an adult who was a healthcare worker with PCR-confirmed SARS-CoV-2 infection or an uninfected control (not recorded which).

This clonotype was recorded many times. The chain carries TRBV5-1 and TRBJ2-5; either TRBD1 or TRBD2 may supply D (5 bases each). Per germline, CDR1 SGHRS and CDR2 YFSETQ. V lost 4 bases and J lost 7, with 17 bases in between. The CDR3 length is 14 residues. CDR3 protein: CASSPGTDRVTQYF. The CDR3 DNA is TGCGCCAGCAGCCCCGGGACCGACCGGGTGACCCAGTACTTC.

This clonotype showed up many times. The chain employs TRBV19 and TRBJ1-1; 8 bases are a match to TRBD1. With 2 bases clipped from V and 5 bases from J, the junction kept 7 bases outside the gene matches. The CDR3 runs 15 residues. CDR1 is LNHDA and CDR2 is SQIVND in the germline V gene (reference sequence). This CDR3 reads CASSISPGGGTEAFF. The CDR3 DNA reads as TGTGCCAGTAGTATAAGTCCAGGGGGCGGAACTGAAGCTTTCTTT.